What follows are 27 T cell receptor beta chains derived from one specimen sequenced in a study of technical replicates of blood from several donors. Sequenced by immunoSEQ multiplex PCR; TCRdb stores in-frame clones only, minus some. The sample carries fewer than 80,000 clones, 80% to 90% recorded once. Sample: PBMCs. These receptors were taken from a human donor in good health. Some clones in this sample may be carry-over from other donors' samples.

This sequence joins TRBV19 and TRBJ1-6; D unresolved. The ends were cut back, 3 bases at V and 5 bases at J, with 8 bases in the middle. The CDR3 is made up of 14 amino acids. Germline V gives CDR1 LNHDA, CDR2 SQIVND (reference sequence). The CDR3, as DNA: TGTGCCAGTAGTATGACAAACCATAATTCACCCCTCCACTTT. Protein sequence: CASSMTNHNSPLHF.

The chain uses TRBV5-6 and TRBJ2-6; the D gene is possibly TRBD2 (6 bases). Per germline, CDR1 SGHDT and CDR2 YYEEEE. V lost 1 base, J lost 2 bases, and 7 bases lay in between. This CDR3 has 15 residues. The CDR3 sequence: CASSLPGAGANVLTF. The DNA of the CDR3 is TGTGCCAGCAGCTTGCCGGGGGCTGGGGCCAACGTCCTGACTTTC. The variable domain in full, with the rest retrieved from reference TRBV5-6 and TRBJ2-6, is DAGVTQSPTHLIKTRGQQVTLRCSPKSGHDTVSWYQQALGQGPQFIFQYYEEEERQRGNFPDRFSGHQFPNYSSELNVNALLLGDSALYLCASSLPGAGANVLTFGAGSRLTVL.

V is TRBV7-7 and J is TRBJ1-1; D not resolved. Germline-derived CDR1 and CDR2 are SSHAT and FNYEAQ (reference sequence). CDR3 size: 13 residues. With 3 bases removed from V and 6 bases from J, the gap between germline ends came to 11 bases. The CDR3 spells CASSFRPGAEAFF. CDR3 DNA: TGTGCCAGCAGCTTTCGCCCCGGGGCTGAAGCTTTCTTT.

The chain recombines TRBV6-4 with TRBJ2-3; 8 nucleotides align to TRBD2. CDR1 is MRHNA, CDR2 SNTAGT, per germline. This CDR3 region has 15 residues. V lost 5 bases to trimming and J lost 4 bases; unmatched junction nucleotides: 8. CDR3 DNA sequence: TGTGCCAGCAGTCGGAACGCGGGGGGTGCAGATACGCAGTATTTT. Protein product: CASSRNAGGADTQYF.

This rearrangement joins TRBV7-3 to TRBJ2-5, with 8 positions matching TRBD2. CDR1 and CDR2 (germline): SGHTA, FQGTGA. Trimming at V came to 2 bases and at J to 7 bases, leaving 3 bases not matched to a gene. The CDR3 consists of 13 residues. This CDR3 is CASSLAGGGTQYF. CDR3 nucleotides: TGTGCCAGCAGCTTAGCGGGGGGTGGGACCCAGTACTTC. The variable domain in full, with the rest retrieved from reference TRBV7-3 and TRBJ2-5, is GAGVSQTPSNKVTEKGKYVELRCDPISGHTALYWYRQSLGQGPEFLIYFQGTGAADDSGLPNDRFFAVRPEGSVSTLKIQRTERGDSAVYLCASSLAGGGTQYFGPGTRLLVL.

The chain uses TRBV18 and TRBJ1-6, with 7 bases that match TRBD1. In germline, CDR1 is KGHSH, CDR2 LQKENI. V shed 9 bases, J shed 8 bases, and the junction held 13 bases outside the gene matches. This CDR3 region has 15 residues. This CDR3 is CASSTGTADYSPLHF. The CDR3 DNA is TGTGCCAGTTCTACAGGGACAGCCGATTATTCACCCCTCCACTTT. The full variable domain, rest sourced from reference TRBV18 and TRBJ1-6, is NAGVMQNPRHLVRRRGQEARLRCSPMKGHSHVYWYRQLPEEGLKFMVYLQKENIIDESGMPKERFSAEFPKEGPSILRIQQVVRGDSAAYFCASSTGTADYSPLHFGNGTRLTVT.

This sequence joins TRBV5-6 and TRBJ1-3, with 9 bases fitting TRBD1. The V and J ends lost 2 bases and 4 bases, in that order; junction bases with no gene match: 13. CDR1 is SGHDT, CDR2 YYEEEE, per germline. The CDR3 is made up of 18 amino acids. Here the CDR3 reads CASSFNTPGTGLGNTIYF. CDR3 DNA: TGTGCCAGCAGCTTTAACACCCCCGGGACAGGGTTGGGAAACACCATATATTTT.

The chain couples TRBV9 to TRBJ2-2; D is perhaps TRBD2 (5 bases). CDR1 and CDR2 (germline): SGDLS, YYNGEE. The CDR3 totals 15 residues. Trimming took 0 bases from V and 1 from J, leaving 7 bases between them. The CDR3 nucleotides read TGTGCCAGCAGCGTAGGGGAGTTGAACACCGGGGAGCTGTTTTTT. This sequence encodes CASSVGELNTGELFF.

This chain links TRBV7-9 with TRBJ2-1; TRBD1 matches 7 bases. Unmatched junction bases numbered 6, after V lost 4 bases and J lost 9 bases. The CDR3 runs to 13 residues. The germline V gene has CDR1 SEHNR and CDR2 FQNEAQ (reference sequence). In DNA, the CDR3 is TGTGCCAGCAGCTACGCAGGGGGTTTTGAGCAGTTCTTC. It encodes CASSYAGGFEQFF.

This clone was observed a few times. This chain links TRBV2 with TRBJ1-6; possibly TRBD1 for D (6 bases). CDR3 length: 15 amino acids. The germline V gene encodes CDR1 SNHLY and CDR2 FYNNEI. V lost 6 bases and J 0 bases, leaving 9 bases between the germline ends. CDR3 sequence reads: CASSGQSSYNSPLHF. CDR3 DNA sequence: TGTGCCAGCAGCGGACAGAGCTCCTATAATTCACCCCTCCACTTT. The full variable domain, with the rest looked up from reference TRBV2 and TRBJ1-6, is EPEVTQTPSHQVTQMGQEVILRCVPISNHLYFYWYRQILGQKVEFLVSFYNNEISEKSEIFDDQFSVERPDGSNFTLKIRSTKLEDSAMYFCASSGQSSYNSPLHFGNGTRLTVT.

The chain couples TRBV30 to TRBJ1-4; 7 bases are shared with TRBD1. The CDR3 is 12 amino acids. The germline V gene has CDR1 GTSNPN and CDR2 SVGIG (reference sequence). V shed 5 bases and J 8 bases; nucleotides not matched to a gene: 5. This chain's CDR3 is CAWGAGGEKLFF. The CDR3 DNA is TGTGCCTGGGGAGCAGGGGGGGAAAAACTGTTTTTT.

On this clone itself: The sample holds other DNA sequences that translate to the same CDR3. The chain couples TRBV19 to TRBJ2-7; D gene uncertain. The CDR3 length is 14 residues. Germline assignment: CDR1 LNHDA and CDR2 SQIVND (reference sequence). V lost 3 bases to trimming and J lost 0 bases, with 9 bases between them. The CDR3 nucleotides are TGTGCCAGTAGTATTTCGCGGAGCTCCTACGAGCAGTACTTC. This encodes CASSISRSSYEQYF.

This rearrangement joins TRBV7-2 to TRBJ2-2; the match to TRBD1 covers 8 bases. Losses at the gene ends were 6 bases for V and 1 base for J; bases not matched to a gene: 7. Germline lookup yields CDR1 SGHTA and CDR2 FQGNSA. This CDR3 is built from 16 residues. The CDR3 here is CASRVPQGVNTGELFF. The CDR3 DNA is TGTGCCAGCAGGGTCCCACAGGGGGTGAACACCGGGGAGCTGTTTTTT.

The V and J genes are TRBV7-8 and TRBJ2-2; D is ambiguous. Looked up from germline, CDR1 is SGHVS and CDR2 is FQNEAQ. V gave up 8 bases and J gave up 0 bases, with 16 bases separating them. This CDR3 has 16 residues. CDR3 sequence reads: CASGATRSANTGELFF. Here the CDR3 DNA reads TGTGCCAGCGGCGCTACCCGGAGTGCGAACACCGGGGAGCTGTTTTTT.

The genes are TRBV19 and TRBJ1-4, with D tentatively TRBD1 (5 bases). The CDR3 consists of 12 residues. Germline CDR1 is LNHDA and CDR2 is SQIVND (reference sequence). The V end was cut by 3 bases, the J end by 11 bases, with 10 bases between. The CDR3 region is CASSMEHRKLFF. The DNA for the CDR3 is TGTGCCAGTAGTATGGAGCACAGGAAACTGTTTTTT.

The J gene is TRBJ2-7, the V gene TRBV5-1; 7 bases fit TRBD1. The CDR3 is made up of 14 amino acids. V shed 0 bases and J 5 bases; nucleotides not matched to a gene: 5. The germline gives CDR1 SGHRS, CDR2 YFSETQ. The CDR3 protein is CASSLATGPHEQYF. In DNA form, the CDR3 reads TGCGCCAGCAGCTTGGCGACAGGGCCCCACGAGCAGTACTTC.

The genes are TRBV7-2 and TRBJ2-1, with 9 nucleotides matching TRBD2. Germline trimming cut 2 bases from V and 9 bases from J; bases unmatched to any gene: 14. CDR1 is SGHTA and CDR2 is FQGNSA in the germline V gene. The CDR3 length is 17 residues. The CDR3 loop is CASSLQAGGRGRSEQFF. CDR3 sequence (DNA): TGTGCCAGCAGCTTACAAGCGGGAGGTCGGGGTCGGAGTGAGCAGTTCTTC.

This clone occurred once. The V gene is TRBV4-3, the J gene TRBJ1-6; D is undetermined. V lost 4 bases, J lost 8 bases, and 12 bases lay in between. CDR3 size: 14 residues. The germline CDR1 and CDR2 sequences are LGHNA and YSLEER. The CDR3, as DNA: TGCGCCAGCAGCCCCGTGCGCCTTGATTCACCCCTCCACTTT. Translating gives CASSPVRLDSPLHF.

The CDR3 protein is CASSLDGRGETQYF. The DNA for the CDR3 is TGTGCCAGCAGCTTGGACGGGAGGGGTGAGACCCAGTACTTC. The chain is built from TRBV5-4 and TRBJ2-5; 8 bases match TRBD2. CDR3 length: 14 amino acids. Germline-derived CDR1 and CDR2 are SGHNT and YYREEE (reference sequence). V shed 0 bases, J shed 5 bases, and the junction held 3 bases outside the gene matches.

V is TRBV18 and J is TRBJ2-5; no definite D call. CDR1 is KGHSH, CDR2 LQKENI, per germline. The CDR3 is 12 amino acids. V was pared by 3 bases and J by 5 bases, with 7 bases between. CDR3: CASSPGSETQYF. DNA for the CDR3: TGTGCCAGCTCACCCGGTTCTGAGACCCAGTACTTC.

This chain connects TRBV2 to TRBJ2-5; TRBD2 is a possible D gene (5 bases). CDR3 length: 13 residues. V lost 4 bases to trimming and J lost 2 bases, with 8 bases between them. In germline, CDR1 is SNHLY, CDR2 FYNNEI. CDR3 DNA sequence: TGTGCCAGCAGTGCGGGATTACAAGAGACCCAGTACTTC. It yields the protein CASSAGLQETQYF.

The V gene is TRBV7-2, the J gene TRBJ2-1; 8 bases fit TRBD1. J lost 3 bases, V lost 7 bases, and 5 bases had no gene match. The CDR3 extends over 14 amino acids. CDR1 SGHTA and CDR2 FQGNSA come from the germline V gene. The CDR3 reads CASTTGGNYNEQFF. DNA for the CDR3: TGTGCCAGCACCACAGGGGGAAACTACAATGAGCAGTTCTTC.

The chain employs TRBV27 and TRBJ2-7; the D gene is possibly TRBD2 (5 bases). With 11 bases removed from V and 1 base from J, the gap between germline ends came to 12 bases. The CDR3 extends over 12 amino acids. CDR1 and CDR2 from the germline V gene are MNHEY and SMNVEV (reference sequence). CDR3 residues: CAARGRSYEQYF. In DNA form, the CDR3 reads TGTGCCGCGAGAGGGAGATCCTACGAGCAGTACTTC.

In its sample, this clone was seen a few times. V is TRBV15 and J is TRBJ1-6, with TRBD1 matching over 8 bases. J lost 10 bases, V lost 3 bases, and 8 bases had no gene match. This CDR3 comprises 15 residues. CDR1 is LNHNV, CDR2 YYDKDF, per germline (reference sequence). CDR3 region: CATSRGQARGSPLHF. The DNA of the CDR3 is TGTGCCACCAGCAGGGGACAGGCCAGGGGGTCACCCCTCCACTTT.

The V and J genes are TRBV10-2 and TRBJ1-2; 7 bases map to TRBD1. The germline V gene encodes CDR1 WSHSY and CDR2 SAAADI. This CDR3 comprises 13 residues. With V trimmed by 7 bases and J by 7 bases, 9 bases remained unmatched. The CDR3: CASTGAGGSGYTF. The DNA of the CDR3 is TGCGCCAGCACTGGGGCAGGGGGATCTGGCTACACCTTC.

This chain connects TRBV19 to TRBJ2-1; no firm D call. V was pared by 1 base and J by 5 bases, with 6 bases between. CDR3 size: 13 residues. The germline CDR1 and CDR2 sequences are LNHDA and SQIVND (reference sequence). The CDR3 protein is CASSIGQNNEQFF. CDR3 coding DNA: TGTGCCAGTAGTATAGGGCAGAACAATGAGCAGTTCTTC.

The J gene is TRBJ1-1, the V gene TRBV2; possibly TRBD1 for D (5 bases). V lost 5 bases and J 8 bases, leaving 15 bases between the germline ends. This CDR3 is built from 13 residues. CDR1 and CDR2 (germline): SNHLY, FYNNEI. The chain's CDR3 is CASSYMGGFEAFF. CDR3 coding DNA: TGTGCCAGCAGTTACATGGGGGGGTTCGAAGCTTTCTTT. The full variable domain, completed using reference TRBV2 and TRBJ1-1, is EPEVTQTPSHQVTQMGQEVILRCVPISNHLYFYWYRQILGQKVEFLVSFYNNEISEKSEIFDDQFSVERPDGSNFTLKIRSTKLEDSAMYFCASSYMGGFEAFFGQGTRLTVV.